This is a list of T cell receptor beta chains from one sample in a study of blood T cell repertoires in COVID-19. Profiling relied on immunoSEQ multiplex PCR, and the TCRdb table lists in-frame clones only, not all of them. The table shows over 150,000 clones, with 78% occurring only once. Source material: peripheral blood. The receptors shown here come from an elderly man with acute or convalescent COVID-19. Each CDR3 is given with its conserved first and last residue. Each record gives: J gene, clone size, V gene, D gene, CDR3 protein, CDR3 DNA. The D gene is left open where the match is weak. The size entry is marked missing in some rows and otherwise reads once, few, many or a size class.

J: TRBJ1-3; size: few; V: TRBV29-1; D: -; CDR3: CSATQESGNTIYF; DNA: TGCAGCGCAACCCAGGAATCTGGAAACACCATATATTTT
J: TRBJ2-1; size: -; V: TRBV18; D: TRBD1; CDR3: CASSPAGTGVYNEQFF; DNA: TGTGCCAGCTCACCTGCCGGGACAGGGGTTTACAATGAGCAGTTCTTC
J: TRBJ2-5; size: -; V: TRBV5-6; D: TRBD1; CDR3: CASSLGTGLGETQYF; DNA: TGTGCCAGCAGCTTGGGGACAGGGTTGGGAGAGACCCAGTACTTC
J: TRBJ2-3; size: -; V: TRBV15; D: TRBD2; CDR3: CATSKREADTQYF; DNA: TGTGCCACCAGCAAGCGGGAAGCAGATACGCAGTATTTT
J: TRBJ1-2; size: -; V: TRBV20-1; D: -; CDR3: CSARSYGYTF; DNA: TGCAGTGCTAGGTCATATGGCTACACCTTC
J: TRBJ2-5; size: once; V: TRBV10-2; D: TRBD2; CDR3: CATLLAGEETQYF; DNA: TGCGCCACCCTGCTAGCGGGGGAAGAGACCCAGTACTTC
J: TRBJ2-7; size: -; V: TRBV5-6; D: -; CDR3: CASSLVSAGTYEQYF; DNA: TGTGCCAGCAGCTTGGTTTCGGCGGGGACCTACGAGCAGTACTTC
J: TRBJ2-1; size: -; V: TRBV28; D: -; CDR3: CASRDSGGRGPYNEQFF; DNA: TGTGCCAGCAGGGATTCCGGGGGGCGAGGCCCCTACAATGAGCAGTTCTTC
J: TRBJ2-5; size: -; V: TRBV9; D: -; CDR3: CASSGLRETQYF; DNA: TGTGCCAGCAGCGGTCTTCGGGAGACCCAGTACTTC
J: TRBJ1-4; size: -; V: TRBV7-6; D: TRBD1; CDR3: CASGQFGTGGEKLFF; DNA: TGTGCCAGCGGACAATTCGGGACAGGGGGTGAAAAACTGTTTTTT
J: TRBJ1-2; size: -; V: TRBV5-5; D: TRBD1; CDR3: CASSSGQGGYYGYTF; DNA: TGTGCCAGCAGCTCCGGACAGGGAGGGTACTATGGCTACACCTTC
J: TRBJ1-4; size: -; V: TRBV28; D: -; CDR3: CASSLSAPTNEKLFF; DNA: TGTGCCAGCAGTTTGTCTGCGCCAACTAATGAAAAACTGTTTTTT
J: TRBJ1-5; size: -; V: TRBV5-6; D: TRBD1; CDR3: CASSHRGSQEPQHF; DNA: TGTGCCAGCAGCCACAGGGGGTCGCAGGAGCCCCAGCATTTT
J: TRBJ2-5; size: -; V: TRBV30; D: TRBD1; CDR3: CACSHGTGIRETQYF; DNA: TGTGCCTGTTCTCACGGGACAGGGATTCGGGAGACCCAGTACTTC
J: TRBJ1-5; size: -; V: TRBV19; D: -; CDR3: CASSIGLSNQPQHF; DNA: TGTGCCAGTAGTATAGGACTGAGCAATCAGCCCCAGCATTTT
J: TRBJ2-3; size: -; V: TRBV5-1; D: -; CDR3: CASSPGLGPTDTQYF; DNA: TGCGCCAGCAGCCCCGGTTTGGGGCCCACAGATACGCAGTATTTT
J: TRBJ1-4; size: -; V: TRBV3-1/TRBV3-2; D: -; CDR3: CASSSGGFNEKLFF; DNA: TGTGCCAGCAGTTCCGGGGGTTTTAATGAAAAACTGTTTTTT
J: TRBJ2-1; size: -; V: TRBV12-5; D: TRBD2; CDR3: CASGLWTSGDNEQFF; DNA: TGTGCTAGTGGTTTATGGACTAGCGGGGACAATGAGCAGTTCTTC
J: TRBJ2-7; size: -; V: TRBV9; D: TRBD2; CDR3: CASSARTSGGSYEQYF; DNA: TGTGCCAGCAGCGCCAGGACTAGCGGGGGGTCCTACGAGCAGTACTTC
J: TRBJ1-1; size: -; V: TRBV6-5; D: -; CDR3: CASSFPSPGNTEAFF; DNA: TGTGCCAGCAGTTTCCCCTCCCCGGGAAACACTGAAGCTTTCTTT
J: TRBJ2-1; size: -; V: TRBV9; D: TRBD2; CDR3: CASSVALRAGSYNEQFF; DNA: TGTGCCAGCAGCGTAGCCCTCCGAGCGGGGTCCTACAATGAGCAGTTCTTC
J: TRBJ2-3; size: -; V: TRBV7-2; D: TRBD2; CDR3: CASSLAPRRSGGYQDTQYF; DNA: TGTGCCAGCAGCTTAGCCCCTCGTCGGAGCGGGGGGTATCAAGATACGCAGTATTTT
J: TRBJ1-2; size: -; V: TRBV19; D: -; CDR3: CASREHGASNYGYTF; DNA: TGTGCCAGTAGAGAGCATGGAGCTTCTAACTATGGCTACACCTTC
J: TRBJ2-1; size: few; V: TRBV5-1; D: TRBD2; CDR3: CASRELAGGLFF; DNA: TGCGCCAGCAGAGAACTAGCGGGGGGGCTGTTCTTC
J: TRBJ1-2; size: once; V: TRBV29-1; D: TRBD1; CDR3: CSVHNRGHNYGYTF; DNA: TGCAGCGTGCATAACAGGGGGCATAACTATGGCTACACCTTC
J: TRBJ1-1; size: -; V: TRBV6-5; D: -; CDR3: CASSYSTLGNTEAFF; DNA: TGTGCCAGCAGTTACTCGACATTGGGGAACACTGAAGCTTTCTTT
J: TRBJ1-1; size: -; V: TRBV11-1; D: -; CDR3: CASSPNRGGGEAFF; DNA: TGTGCCAGCAGCCCCAACCGGGGGGGCGGCGAAGCTTTCTTT